The next 30 T cell receptor beta chains were all read from a single sample in a study of cytomegalovirus exposure and HLA in healthy donors. PCR amplification relied on 60 Vbeta primers (plus 13 Jbeta primers). Clones were sequenced by immunoSEQ multiplex PCR, and TCRdb holds only the in-frame ones, with some missing. The sample includes 120,000 or so clones, 81% seen only once; the top ten take approximately 4%. The sample taken for sequencing was PBMCs. The receptors here all came from a man aged 18 to 35 in good health and CMV-seropositive.

The rearrangement uses TRBV11-2 and TRBJ2-7, with 14 bases that match TRBD2. Trimming took 5 bases from V and 0 from J; bases not matched to a gene: 9. The CDR3 is 18 residues long. Germline V gene sequence: CDR1 SGHAT, CDR2 FQNNGV. CDR3 protein: CASSLRTSGGPFSYEQYF. DNA of the CDR3: TGTGCCAGCAGCCTGCGGACTAGCGGGGGGCCGTTCTCCTACGAGCAGTACTTC.

This rearrangement joins TRBV27 to TRBJ1-1; D is possibly TRBD1 (5 bases). Germline V gene data show CDR1 as MNHEY and CDR2 as SMNVEV (reference sequence). The CDR3 sequence is 12 residues long. Trimming cost V 5 bases and J 10 bases, with 14 bases left between them. The CDR3 loop is CASSPRTGRAFF. Written as DNA, the CDR3 is TGTGCCAGCAGTCCAAGAACAGGTAGAGCTTTCTTT.

This clone was observed a few times. DNA for the CDR3: TGTGCCAGCAGCTTTCGGGGACAGGGGGCCTACGAGCAGTACTTC. Its protein product is CASSFRGQGAYEQYF. This sequence joins TRBV2 and TRBJ2-7; 11 nucleotides line up with TRBD1. J gave up 2 bases and V 6 bases, and 6 bases lay outside the gene matches. CDR1 is SNHLY, CDR2 FYNNEI, per germline. The length of the CDR3 is 15 residues.

The chain employs TRBV7-8 and TRBJ1-2, with D unresolved. CDR1 and CDR2 (germline): SGHVS, FQNEAQ. The CDR3 loop spans 14 amino acids. The ends were cut back, 1 base at V and 1 base at J, with 7 bases in the middle. The CDR3 DNA sequence: TGTGCCAGCAGCTTAGTCGGGATTAACTATGGCTACACCTTC. This encodes CASSLVGINYGYTF.

J is TRBJ1-2 and V is TRBV19; 7 bases are a match to TRBD1. Unmatched junction bases numbered 7, after V lost 5 bases and J lost 4 bases. Germline CDR1 LNHDA, CDR2 SQIVND (reference sequence). CDR3 length equals 14 residues. CDR3 residues: CASSPTGQTYGYTF. DNA of the CDR3: TGTGCCAGTAGTCCCACGGGACAGACCTATGGCTACACCTTC.

In its sample, this clone was seen once. This chain joins TRBV18 and TRBJ2-1; 8 bases agree with TRBD2. V shed 3 bases, J shed 6 bases, and the junction held 10 bases outside the gene matches. The V gene's germline CDR1 is KGHSH and CDR2 LQKENI. The CDR3 totals 16 residues. CDR3 protein: CASSPGSAGGRNEQFF. CDR3 coding DNA: TGTGCCAGCTCACCGGGGAGTGCGGGGGGCCGCAATGAGCAGTTCTTC.

The rearrangement links TRBV6-6 to TRBJ1-5, with 7 nucleotides matching TRBD1. Germline CDR1 and CDR2: MNHNY and SVGAGI (reference sequence). V lost 6 bases and J lost 6; bases outside the gene matches: 5. The CDR3 totals 13 residues. The CDR3 DNA sequence: TGTGCCAGCAGAACGACAGGGACTCAGCCCCAGCATTTT. Its translation: CASRTTGTQPQHF.

This clone was observed a few times. CDR3 in DNA: TGTGCCAGCAGCTTGGGGAGCATTAATTCACCCCTCCACTTT. This sequence encodes CASSLGSINSPLHF. The chain combines TRBV7-2 with TRBJ1-6, with unresolved D. The CDR3 runs to 14 residues. CDR1 is SGHTA, CDR2 FQGNSA, per germline. Deletions cut 3 bases from V and 6 bases from J, with 9 bases between.

The chain's CDR3 is CASSGGRVSSYNSPLHF. The CDR3 bases are TGTGCCAGCAGTGGGGGCAGGGTGAGCTCCTATAATTCACCCCTCCACTTT. J is TRBJ1-6 and V is TRBV6-1, with a weak D call TRBD1 (5 bases). Trimming stripped 4 bases from V and 0 bases from J, with 13 bases between. The V gene's germline CDR1 is MNHNS and CDR2 SASEGT. The CDR3 length is 17 residues.

V and J are TRBV6-5 and TRBJ2-1; 8 bases are a match to TRBD1. Unmatched junction bases numbered 14, after V lost 6 bases and J lost 10 bases. CDR1 and CDR2 from the germline V gene are MNHEY and SVGAGI. The CDR3 is made up of 15 amino acids. The CDR3 is CASRGSGQGPPEQFF. CDR3 DNA: TGTGCCAGCAGGGGTTCTGGACAGGGTCCTCCGGAGCAGTTCTTC.

The V and J genes are TRBV23-1 and TRBJ2-7; TRBD1 is a possible D gene (6 bases). TRBV23-1 is assigned to the ORF class and has an uncertain function. The CDR3 runs 13 residues. V shed 1 base and J shed 7 bases, with 11 bases lying between them. Here the CDR3 DNA reads TGCGCCAGCAGTCAATTCACAGGGTTTGAGCAGTACTTC. Translated, it gives CASSQFTGFEQYF.

The chain links TRBV11-2 to TRBJ2-7; 7 bases match TRBD1. The CDR3 runs 15 residues. Germline CDR1 and CDR2: SGHAT and FQNNGV. J lost 0 bases, V lost 0 bases, and 2 bases had no gene match. The CDR3 is CASSLEGGPSYEQYF. CDR3 nucleotide sequence: TGTGCCAGCAGCTTAGAAGGGGGCCCCTCCTACGAGCAGTACTTC.

The count of this clone is one. The chain couples TRBV19 to TRBJ1-4, with D perhaps TRBD1 (6 bases). V gave up 1 base and J gave up 4 bases, with 10 bases separating them. This CDR3 spans 15 amino acids. The germline CDR1 and CDR2 sequences are LNHDA and SQIVND (reference sequence). CDR3 protein: CASSIAGTRNEKLFF. CDR3 DNA: TGTGCCAGTAGTATAGCCGGGACACGTAATGAAAAACTGTTTTTT.

This chain connects TRBV6-6 to TRBJ1-2; 7 bases match TRBD1. With 5 bases clipped from V and 6 bases from J, the junction kept 12 bases outside the gene matches. CDR1 is MNHNY, CDR2 SVGAGI, per germline (reference sequence). The CDR3 loop spans 15 amino acids. The CDR3 region has the DNA TGTGCCAGCAGTAGAGGGACAGTGGCGTTCAATGGCTACACCTTC. Protein product: CASSRGTVAFNGYTF.

V gene TRBV6-1 combines with J gene TRBJ2-3; perhaps TRBD1 as D (6 bases). The germline V gene encodes CDR1 MNHNS and CDR2 SASEGT. This CDR3 contains 13 residues. Deletions cut 6 bases from V and 0 bases from J, with 7 bases between. DNA for the CDR3: TGTGCCAGCAGCGGACAGAGCACAGATACGCAGTATTTT. Residues: CASSGQSTDTQYF.

The chain recombines TRBV7-2 with TRBJ2-1, with D uncertain. The V and J ends lost 5 bases and 7 bases respectively, with 6 bases between them. CDR3 length: 11 amino acids. Germline V gives CDR1 SGHTA, CDR2 FQGNSA. The CDR3 loop reads CASSPFNEQFF. The CDR3, as DNA: TGTGCCAGCAGCCCATTTAATGAGCAGTTCTTC.

V gene TRBV5-4 combines with J gene TRBJ2-5; TRBD2 matches at 10 bases. Germline assignment: CDR1 SGHNT and CDR2 YYREEE (reference sequence). This CDR3 has 16 amino acids. V lost 3 bases to trimming and J lost 4 bases; unmatched junction nucleotides: 9. CDR3 residues: CASSSASGGTPETQYF. The CDR3 DNA sequence: TGTGCCAGCAGCTCAGCTAGCGGGGGCACCCCAGAGACCCAGTACTTC.

The chain employs TRBV18 and TRBJ1-2; D not certain. The CDR3 spans 14 residues. V was cut by 4 bases and J by 8 bases, with 17 bases left in between. The germline gives CDR1 KGHSH, CDR2 LQKENI. This chain's CDR3 is CASSLASGQKGYTF. The DNA of the CDR3 is TGTGCCAGCTCACTGGCCAGTGGGCAGAAGGGCTACACCTTC.

The gene calls are TRBV6-5 and TRBJ2-7; 7 positions match TRBD2. Losses at the gene ends were 8 bases for V and 6 bases for J; bases not matched to a gene: 4. The length of the CDR3 is 11 residues. Germline CDR1 and CDR2: MNHEY and SVGAGI. The CDR3 protein is CASGGRAEQYF. The DNA for the CDR3 is TGTGCCAGCGGGGGGAGGGCCGAGCAGTACTTC.

V is TRBV9 and J is TRBJ2-2; D possibly corresponds to TRBD2 (5 bases). Trimming cost V 3 bases and J 6 bases, with 18 bases left between them. CDR1 is SGDLS and CDR2 is YYNGEE in the germline V gene. The CDR3 covers 16 residues. CDR3 protein: CASSAHPSGLAGELFF. CDR3 bases: TGTGCCAGCAGCGCCCACCCGTCGGGATTGGCCGGGGAGCTGTTTTTT.

This chain connects TRBV14 to TRBJ1-3; 8 bases fit TRBD1. The junction had 9 bases not matched to a gene; V was cut back by 1 base and J by 7 bases. The CDR3 extends over 16 amino acids. Germline values: CDR1 SGHDN, CDR2 FVKESK. CDR3 coding DNA: TGTGCCAGCAGCCAAGCAAAGTGGGACAGGAGGAACACCATATATTTT. The encoded protein is CASSQAKWDRRNTIYF.

The chain recombines TRBV7-2 with TRBJ2-2, with 14 bases aligning to TRBD2. Germline lookup yields CDR1 SGHTA and CDR2 FQGNSA. The CDR3 consists of 18 residues. V gave up 5 bases and J gave up 6 bases; unmatched junction bases: 11. CDR3 coding DNA: TGTGCCAGCAGCCGACAACCGGGACTAGCGGGAGTTCCCGGGGAGCTGTTTTTT. It yields the protein CASSRQPGLAGVPGELFF.

V usage is TRBV28 and J usage is TRBJ1-2; 10 nucleotides align to TRBD1. Germline CDR1 and CDR2: MDHEN and SYDVKM. The CDR3 is made up of 14 amino acids. V shed 6 bases, J shed 8 bases, and the junction held 9 bases outside the gene matches. CDR3 coding DNA: TGTGCCAGCAGAGTAAGGACAGGGGGGTTGGGCTACACCTTC. Its protein product is CASRVRTGGLGYTF.

This chain uses TRBV5-1 with TRBJ2-1; 10 bases map to TRBD1. From germline, CDR1 is SGHRS and CDR2 YFSETQ. The CDR3 is 15 residues long. The V and J ends lost 4 bases and 3 bases, in that order; junction bases with no gene match: 4. CDR3 coding DNA: TGCGCCAGCAGCGCGGACAGGGGGTACTACAATGAGCAGTTCTTC. This translates into CASSADRGYYNEQFF.

This chain uses TRBV7-9 with TRBJ2-1, with TRBD2 matching 11 bases. The CDR3 has 17 residues. V trimming: 1 base; J trimming: 4 bases; junction bases outside the gene matches: 6. The germline gives CDR1 SEHNR, CDR2 FQNEAQ (reference sequence). Written as DNA, the CDR3 is TGTGCCAGCAGCTTAGAAGGGACTAGCGGAAAATACAATGAGCAGTTCTTC. Amino acid sequence: CASSLEGTSGKYNEQFF.

This chain joins TRBV18 and TRBJ2-5; 7 bases are shared with TRBD2. Germline assignment: CDR1 KGHSH and CDR2 LQKENI. V lost 4 bases, J lost 5 bases, and 10 bases stayed unmatched. The CDR3 is 15 residues long. The CDR3 DNA reads TGTGCCAGCTCACATCGGACTAGTTTCACGGAGACCCAGTACTTC. It encodes CASSHRTSFTETQYF.

This clone has a handful of counts. The rearrangement joins TRBV2 to TRBJ2-2, with TRBD1 matching over 8 bases. Trimming removed 11 bases from V and 0 bases from J; junction bases left unmatched: 20. Per germline, CDR1 SNHLY and CDR2 FYNNEI. This CDR3 comprises 19 residues. The CDR3, as DNA: TGTGCCTGGTACTGGGAAGGGACAGGACAGACACCGAACACCGGGGAGCTGTTTTTT. Translated: CAWYWEGTGQTPNTGELFF.

For this clone: A read error may account for a junction end that differs from germline. The V call is TRBV7-9, the J call TRBJ2-2; the match to TRBD1 covers 9 bases. Germline V gene data show CDR1 as SEHNR and CDR2 as FQNEAQ (reference sequence). The CDR3 extends over 18 amino acids. The CDR3: CSSSLANRGRRNTGELFF. In DNA form, the CDR3 reads TGTTCCAGCAGCTTAGCAAACAGGGGGCGCCGGAACACCGGGGAGCTGTTTTTT.

V gene TRBV20-1 combines with J gene TRBJ2-2; D remains unclear. Germline V gene lookup returns CDR1 DFQATT and CDR2 SNEGSKA (reference sequence). The CDR3 has 11 amino acids. With 6 bases removed from V and 1 base from J, the gap between germline ends came to 3 bases. This CDR3 reads CSAQNTGELFF. The CDR3 nucleotides are TGCAGTGCCCAGAACACCGGGGAGCTGTTTTTT.

The rearrangement uses TRBV30 and TRBJ2-5; D is unresolved. Near its end, the DNA agrees better with TRBJ2-7, so the J call may be wrong. Germline values: CDR1 GTSNPN, CDR2 SVGIG (reference sequence). The CDR3 contains 12 residues. CDR3 sequence (DNA): TGTGCCTGGAGTGCACGAGGCTACGAGCAGTACTTC. Translated: CAWSARGYEQYF.